This T cell receptor (beta chain) was sequenced in a study of metastatic and nonmetastatic thyroid tumors. Study-wide results and caveats: Patients with malignant thyroid tumors reportedly had significantly higher TCR beta diversity than those with benign nodules, in blood and tumor.

Thyroid surgery was performed in patients who had received no treatment beforehand. There are many counts of this clone. The antigen is unknown. Germline CDR1 SGHAT, CDR2 FQNNGV. V was pared by 5 bases and J by 3 bases, with 18 bases of the junction left unmatched. There are 19 residues in the CDR3. MiXCR reprocessed the PCR reads for TCRdb. The sample has 50,000 to 65,000 clones, approximately 17% seen once. The rearrangement joins TRBV11-2 to TRBJ1-3; 8 nucleotides agree with TRBD1. The sample was blood. The receptor was isolated from a female donor with papillary thyroid cancer or a benign thyroid nodule (not recorded which). Some clones in this sample may be carry-over from other donors' samples. The CDR3 DNA follows: TGTGCCAGCAGCCCCAGACGGACAGGGAAGCCCCTGGTTGGAAACACCATATATTTT. Protein sequence: CASSPRRTGKPLVGNTIYF.